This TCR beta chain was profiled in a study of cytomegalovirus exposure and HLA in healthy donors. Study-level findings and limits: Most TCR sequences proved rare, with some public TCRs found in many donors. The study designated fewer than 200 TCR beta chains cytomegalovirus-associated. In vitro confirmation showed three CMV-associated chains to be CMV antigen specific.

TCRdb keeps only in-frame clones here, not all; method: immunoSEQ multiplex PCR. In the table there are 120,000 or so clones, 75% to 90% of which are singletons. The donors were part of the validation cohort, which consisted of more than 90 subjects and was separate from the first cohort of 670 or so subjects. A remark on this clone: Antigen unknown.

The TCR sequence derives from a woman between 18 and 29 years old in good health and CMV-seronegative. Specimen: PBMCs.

The chain's CDR3 is CSVEDSGNWQYF. The CDR3 DNA follows: TGCAGCGTTGAGGACAGCGGGAACTGGCAGTACTTC. The chain recombines TRBV29-1 with TRBJ2-7; TRBD2 might be the D (7 bases). Trimming shortened V by 3 bases and J by 9 bases, and 15 bases separated the two germline ends. The CDR3 contains 12 residues. Germline CDR1 is SQVTM and CDR2 is ANQGSEA.